The source of this T cell receptor beta chain is a study of blood T cell repertoires in COVID-19. Looking at the study overall: COVID-19 samples collected from the United States, Italy and Spain covered acute and convalescent phases.

Germline CDR1 LGHNA, CDR2 YSLEER. The V end was cut by 3 bases, the J end by 4 bases, with 19 bases between. The CDR3 has 17 residues. Methods used by the authors: It was from reference gene primer amplification that nucleated cell counts were estimated. TCRdb's copy holds only in-frame clones and misses some; the assay was immunoSEQ multiplex PCR. V, J and clone size derive from that table, while D and trimming were established from the DNA sequence. The sample has under 300,000 clones; 83% are singletons. The rearrangement joins TRBV4-3 to TRBJ2-1; D possibly corresponds to TRBD2 (5 bases). The sequencing sample was made of peripheral blood. This sequence originates from a woman aged 50 to 65 who had recovered from COVID-19. DNA for the CDR3: TGCGCCAGCAGCCAGGGGAGCGAGAGAGGCTGGTACAATGAGCAGTTCTTC. This encodes CASSQGSERGWYNEQFF.